The clone carrying this T cell receptor (beta chain) has just a few counts. The antigen remains unidentified. This may come from a read error, since a much larger clone is one base off. The source material, RNA transcripts, was used to amplify TCR beta CDR3 regions. The HTBI primer set drove a first-round RT-PCR of the TCR CDR3. Each CDR3 protein gets one entry after TCRdb re-called the multiplex PCR reads with MiXCR. The sample includes about 400,000 distinct CDR3 sequences, about 16% seen only once; the top ten take 30% to 35%. The sample originates from a study of T cells in Graves' hyperthyroidism and ophthalmopathy. Turning to the study itself: Staff took peripheral blood when the initial diagnosis was made, before any treatment began. Study outcomes and limitations: The model identified upcoming ophthalmopathy a median approximately six months ahead of onset.

Trimming stripped 1 base from V and 8 bases from J, with 17 bases between. This CDR3 is 15 amino acids long. Germline V gene sequence: CDR1 LGHDT, CDR2 YNNKEL (reference sequence). Patients showing uncontrolled infection, other autoimmune disease, pregnancy or lactation were ineligible. The TCR originated in a woman aged 25 to 45 with Graves' hyperthyroidism. The chain has TRBV3-1 and TRBJ1-2, with a tentative D call TRBD1 (6 bases). The sequencing sample was made of blood. This CDR3 is CASSQGTSAGDGYTF. Here the CDR3 DNA reads TGTGCCAGCAGCCAAGGGACGTCGGCAGGGGACGGCTACACCTTC.